This T cell receptor beta chain stems from a study of blood T cells in healthy people across ages. At the level of the study: In model experiments, template switching was able to capture about one barcoded beta molecule for every two T cells that were present.

It was with a sample-barcoded 5' primer and a J-beta primer mix that a second PCR of roughly 6 to 11 cycles was run. Tagging of each cDNA molecule was performed by a template-switch adaptor with 12 random nucleotides. TCRdb called the 5' RACE reads again in MiXCR, with one record for every CDR3 protein. This sample has 450,000 to 700,000 distinct CDR3 sequences, with 25% to 30% found just once. This clonotype was observed a handful of times. Its target is not known. V was trimmed by 2 bases and J by 2 bases, leaving 9 bases between them. CDR1 and CDR2 from the germline V gene are MNHEY and SVGAGI. CDR3 length: 14 residues. Findings and limits, study-wide: Diversity of TCR beta per million T cells declined in a roughly linear way with age.

V is TRBV6-5 and J is TRBJ2-5; D is unresolved. This TCR was recovered from a woman in her 70s in good health. The sequenced sample consisted of blood. CDR3 protein: CASSYGRYQETQYF. The CDR3 DNA reads TGTGCCAGCAGTTACGGGCGGTATCAAGAGACCCAGTACTTC.